Many counts were recorded for the clone carrying this T cell receptor (beta chain). Its matching antigen is unknown. This sample was taken from a study of T cells in Graves' hyperthyroidism and ophthalmopathy. Study-level points and caveats: Ophthalmopathy was distinguished from stable hyperthyroidism by 13 V-J signatures. Ophthalmopathy onset followed model prediction by a median roughly 6 months.

CDR1 and CDR2 from the germline V gene are MNHEY and SVGAGI. This CDR3 comprises 15 residues. Trimming shortened V by 0 bases and J by 2 bases, and 8 bases separated the two germline ends. TCR beta CDR3 region amplification was performed from RNA transcripts. The HTBI set primed first-round TCR CDR3 RT-PCR. MiXCR, run by TCRdb on the multiplex PCR reads, gives a single entry per CDR3 protein. Among some 180,000 distinct CDR3 sequences listed, about a sixth were seen once. Over 18 months, lack of ophthalmopathy progression marked Graves' hyperthyroidism as stable. The receptor was derived from a woman aged 50 to 65 with Graves' hyperthyroidism. J is TRBJ1-3 and V is TRBV6-5, with no clear D. The sample taken for sequencing was blood. The DNA of the CDR3 is TGTGCCAGCAGTTACTCCGACGTCCCTGGAAACACCATATATTTT. It encodes CASSYSDVPGNTIYF.